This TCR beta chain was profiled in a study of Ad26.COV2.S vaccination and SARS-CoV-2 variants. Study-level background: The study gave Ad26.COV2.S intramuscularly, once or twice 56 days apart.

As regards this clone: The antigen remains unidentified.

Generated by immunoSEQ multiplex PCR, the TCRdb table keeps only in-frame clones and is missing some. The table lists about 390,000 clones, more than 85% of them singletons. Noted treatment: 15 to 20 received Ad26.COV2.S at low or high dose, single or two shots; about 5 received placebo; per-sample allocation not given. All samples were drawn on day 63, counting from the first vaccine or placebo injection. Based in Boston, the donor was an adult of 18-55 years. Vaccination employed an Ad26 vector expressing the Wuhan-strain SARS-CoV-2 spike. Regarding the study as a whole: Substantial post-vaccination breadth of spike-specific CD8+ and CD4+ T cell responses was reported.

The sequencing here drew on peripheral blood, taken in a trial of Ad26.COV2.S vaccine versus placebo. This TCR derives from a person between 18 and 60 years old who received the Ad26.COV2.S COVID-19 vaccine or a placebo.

CDR3 residues: CASSLATGPQETQYF. CDR3 in DNA: TGTGCCAGCAGCTTGGCTACAGGGCCTCAAGAGACCCAGTACTTC. The gene calls are TRBV5-4 and TRBJ2-5, with D possibly matching TRBD1 (6 bases). The V and J ends lost 0 bases and 2 bases respectively, with 11 bases between them. CDR1 and CDR2 from the germline V gene are SGHNT and YYREEE (reference sequence). The CDR3 is 15 amino acids.